This TCR beta chain was profiled in a study of shared clonotypes between healthy human individuals. A remark on this clone: The antigen is not known.

The table came from immunoSEQ multiplex PCR; TCRdb's copy has only in-frame clones and leaves some out. The sample lists about 550,000 clones, less than 97% seen once, with roughly 0.1% in the top ten. CD45RO-negative, CCR7-selected cells formed the naive CD8 fraction, which excluded terminally differentiated effector memory CD45RA+ cells. Findings of the study overall: Shared clonotypes: roughly 5% naive CD4, around 3.5% naive CD8, 2.3% memory CD4, approximately 0.4% memory CD8.

The sequence was obtained from a woman aged 25 to 39 in good health. Sequencing input: naive CD8+ T cells sorted from blood.

CDR3 coding DNA: TGTGCCAGCAGCTTAGAGCAGGGCCTAGGTGAGACCCAGTACTTC. This translates into CASSLEQGLGETQYF. This rearrangement joins TRBV7-6 to TRBJ2-5; the D gene is possibly TRBD1 (5 bases). The CDR3 length is 15 residues. Germline CDR1 and CDR2: SGHVS and FNYEAQ. V was clipped by 1 base and J by 5 bases, with 14 bases between them.